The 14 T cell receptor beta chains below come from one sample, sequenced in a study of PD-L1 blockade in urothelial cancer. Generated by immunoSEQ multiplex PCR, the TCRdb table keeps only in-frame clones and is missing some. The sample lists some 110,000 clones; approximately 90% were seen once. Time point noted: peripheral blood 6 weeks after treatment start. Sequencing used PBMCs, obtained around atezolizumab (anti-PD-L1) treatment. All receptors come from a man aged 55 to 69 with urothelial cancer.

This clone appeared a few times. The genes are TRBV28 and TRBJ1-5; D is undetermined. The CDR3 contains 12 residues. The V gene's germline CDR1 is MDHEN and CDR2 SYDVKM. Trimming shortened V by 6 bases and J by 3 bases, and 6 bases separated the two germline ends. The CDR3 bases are TGTGCCAGCAGACAGAACAATCAGCCCCAGCATTTT. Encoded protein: CASRQNNQPQHF.

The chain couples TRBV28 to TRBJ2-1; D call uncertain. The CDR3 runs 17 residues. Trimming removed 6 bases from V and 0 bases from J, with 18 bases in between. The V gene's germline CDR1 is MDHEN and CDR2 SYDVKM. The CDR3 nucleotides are TGTGCCAGCAGCCTTACGAGGTTCACGAGCTCCTACAATGAGCAGTTCTTC. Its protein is CASSLTRFTSSYNEQFF.

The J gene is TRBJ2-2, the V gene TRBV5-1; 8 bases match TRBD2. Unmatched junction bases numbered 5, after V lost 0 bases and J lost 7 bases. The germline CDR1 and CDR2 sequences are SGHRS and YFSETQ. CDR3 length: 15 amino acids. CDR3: CASSLDFREGGELFF. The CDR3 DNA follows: TGCGCCAGCAGCTTGGATTTTCGGGAGGGCGGGGAGCTGTTTTTT.

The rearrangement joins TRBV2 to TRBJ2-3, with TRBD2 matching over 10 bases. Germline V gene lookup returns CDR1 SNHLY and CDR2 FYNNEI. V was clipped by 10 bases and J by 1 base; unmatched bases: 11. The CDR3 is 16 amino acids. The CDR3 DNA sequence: TGTGCCACCCCGAGGGGGAGCGGGGGGGGCACAGATACGCAGTATTTT. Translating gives CATPRGSGGGTDTQYF.

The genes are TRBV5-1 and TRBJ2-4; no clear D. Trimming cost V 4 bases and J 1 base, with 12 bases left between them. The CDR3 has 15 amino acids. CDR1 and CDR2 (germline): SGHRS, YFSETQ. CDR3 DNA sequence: TGCGCCAGCAGCCCTGGCACCCTGGCCAAAAACATTCAGTACTTC. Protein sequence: CASSPGTLAKNIQYF.

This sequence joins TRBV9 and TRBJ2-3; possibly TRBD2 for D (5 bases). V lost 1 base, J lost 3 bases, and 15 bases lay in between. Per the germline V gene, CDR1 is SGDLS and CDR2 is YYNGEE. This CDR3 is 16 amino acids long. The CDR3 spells CASSVREGTLTDTQYF. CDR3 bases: TGTGCCAGCAGCGTACGTGAGGGAACTTTGACAGATACGCAGTATTTT.

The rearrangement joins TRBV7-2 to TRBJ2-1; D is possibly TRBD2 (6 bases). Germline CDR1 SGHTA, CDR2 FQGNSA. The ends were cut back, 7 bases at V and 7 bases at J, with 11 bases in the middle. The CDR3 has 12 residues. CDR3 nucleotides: TGTGCCAGCACCCTCCGGGGGAATGAGCAGTTCTTC. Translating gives CASTLRGNEQFF.

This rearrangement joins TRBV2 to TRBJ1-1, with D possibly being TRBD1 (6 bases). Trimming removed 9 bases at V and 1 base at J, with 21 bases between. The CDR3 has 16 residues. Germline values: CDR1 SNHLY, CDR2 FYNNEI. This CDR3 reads CARQGRGLTWNTEAFF. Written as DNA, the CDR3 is TGTGCCAGACAGGGAAGGGGTTTGACGTGGAACACTGAAGCTTTCTTT.

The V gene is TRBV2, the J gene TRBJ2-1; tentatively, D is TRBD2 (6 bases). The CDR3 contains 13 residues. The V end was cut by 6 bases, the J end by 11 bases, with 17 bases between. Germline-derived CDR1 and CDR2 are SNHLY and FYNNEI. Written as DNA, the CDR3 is TGTGCCAGCAGGCGGGACTTGGTAGCCCAGCAGTTCTTC. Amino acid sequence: CASRRDLVAQQFF. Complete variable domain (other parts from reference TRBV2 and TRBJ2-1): EPEVTQTPSHQVTQMGQEVILRCVPISNHLYFYWYRQILGQKVEFLVSFYNNEISEKSEIFDDQFSVERPDGSNFTLKIRSTKLEDSAMYFCASRRDLVAQQFFGPGTRLTVL.

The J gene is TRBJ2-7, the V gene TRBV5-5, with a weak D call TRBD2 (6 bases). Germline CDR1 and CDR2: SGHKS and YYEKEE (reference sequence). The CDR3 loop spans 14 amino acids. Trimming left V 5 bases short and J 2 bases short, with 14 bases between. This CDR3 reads CASRPGEDTYEQYF. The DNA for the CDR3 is TGTGCCAGCAGGCCGGGGGAGGATACCTACGAGCAGTACTTC.

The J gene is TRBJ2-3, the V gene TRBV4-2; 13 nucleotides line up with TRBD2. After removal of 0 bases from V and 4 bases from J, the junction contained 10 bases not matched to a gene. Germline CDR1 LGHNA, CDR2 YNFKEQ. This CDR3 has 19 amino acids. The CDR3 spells CASSQDRTSGGAGADTQYF. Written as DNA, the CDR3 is TGTGCCAGCAGCCAAGATCGCACTAGCGGGGGGGCGGGGGCAGATACGCAGTATTTT.

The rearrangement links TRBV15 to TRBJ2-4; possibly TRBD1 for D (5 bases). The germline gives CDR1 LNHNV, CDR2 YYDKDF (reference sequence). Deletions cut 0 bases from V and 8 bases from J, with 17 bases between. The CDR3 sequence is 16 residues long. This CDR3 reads CATSRDGEALGDIQYF. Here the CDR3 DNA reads TGTGCCACCAGCAGAGATGGTGAGGCATTAGGGGACATTCAGTACTTC. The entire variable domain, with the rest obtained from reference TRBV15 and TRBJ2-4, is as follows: DAMVIQNPRYQVTQFGKPVTLSCSQTLNHNVMYWYQQKSSQAPKLLFHYYDKDFNNEADTPDNFQSRRPNTSFCFLDIRSPGLGDTAMYLCATSRDGEALGDIQYFGAGTRLSVL.

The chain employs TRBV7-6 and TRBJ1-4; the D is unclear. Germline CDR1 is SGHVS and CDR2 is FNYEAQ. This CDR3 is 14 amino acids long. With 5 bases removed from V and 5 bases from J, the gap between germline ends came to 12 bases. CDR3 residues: CASSRAAANEKLFF. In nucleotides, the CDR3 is TGTGCCAGCAGCCGCGCGGCAGCGAATGAAAAACTGTTTTTT.

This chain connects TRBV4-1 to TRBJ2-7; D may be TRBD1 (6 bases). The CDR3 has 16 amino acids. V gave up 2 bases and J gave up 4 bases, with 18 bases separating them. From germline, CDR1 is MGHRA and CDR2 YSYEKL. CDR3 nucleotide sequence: TGCGCCAGCAGCCAAACTACGACAGGCCCATCTTACGAGCAGTACTTC. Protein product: CASSQTTTGPSYEQYF.